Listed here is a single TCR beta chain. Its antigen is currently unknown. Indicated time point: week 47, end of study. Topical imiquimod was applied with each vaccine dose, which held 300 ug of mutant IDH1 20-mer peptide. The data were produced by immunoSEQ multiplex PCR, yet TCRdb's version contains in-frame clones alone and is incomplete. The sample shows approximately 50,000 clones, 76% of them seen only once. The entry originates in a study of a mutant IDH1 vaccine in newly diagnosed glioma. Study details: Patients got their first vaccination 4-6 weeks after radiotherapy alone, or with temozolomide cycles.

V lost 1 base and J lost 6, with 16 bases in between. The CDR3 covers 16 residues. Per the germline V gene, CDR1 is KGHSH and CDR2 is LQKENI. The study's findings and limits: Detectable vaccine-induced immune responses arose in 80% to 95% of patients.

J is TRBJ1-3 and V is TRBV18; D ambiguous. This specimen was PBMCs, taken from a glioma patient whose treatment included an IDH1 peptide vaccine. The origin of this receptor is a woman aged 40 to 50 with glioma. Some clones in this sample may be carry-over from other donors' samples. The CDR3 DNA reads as TGTGCCAGCTCACCACAGGCCCAGATCCTCGCAAACACCATATATTTT. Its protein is CASSPQAQILANTIYF.